These 22 T cell receptor beta chains came from one sample sequenced in a study of monozygotic twins with inflammatory bowel disease. TCRdb reprocessed the 5' RACE reads, keeping one entry per CDR3 protein, no DNA. The listing contains 200,000 to 250,000 distinct CDR3 sequences. Sequencing was carried out using blood. The receptors come from a human donor with ulcerative colitis or Crohn's disease, or a healthy co-twin of an affected twin (not recorded which).

The chain uses TRBV18 and TRBJ1-1. Germline V lookup: CDR1 KGHSH, CDR2 LQKENI. The CDR3 spans 11 residues. This CDR3 is CASSPGDEAFF.

This sequence joins TRBV18 and TRBJ1-1. The CDR3 spans 14 residues. Germline CDR1 KGHSH, CDR2 LQKENI. The CDR3 is CASSPSNVNTEAFF.

V gene TRBV5-1 combines with J gene TRBJ2-5; the TRBD1 assignment by TCRdb is unverifiable without DNA. Germline loops: CDR1 SGHRS, CDR2 YFSETQ. CDR3 length: 16 residues. CDR3 amino acids: CASSGQTGGLEETQYF.

The chain combines TRBV6-4 with TRBJ2-2; TCRdb's D call of TRBD1 is untestable without DNA. The V gene's germline CDR1 is MRHNA and CDR2 SNTAGT. CDR3 length equals 15 residues. The CDR3 loop reads CASSDSGTNTGELFF.

V usage is TRBV5-1 and J usage is TRBJ1-2; TCRdb's D gene call, TRBD1, goes unchecked for lack of DNA. Germline-derived CDR1 and CDR2 are SGHRS and YFSETQ. This CDR3 has 15 residues. The CDR3 protein is CASSFTGGLSYGYTF.

This sequence joins TRBV12-3 or TRBV12-4 and TRBJ1-1. This CDR3 region has 15 residues. The CDR3 protein is CASSLGSAGNTEAFF.

The chain combines TRBV5-1 with TRBJ2-1; the D call of TRBD2 rests on TCRdb alone, since no DNA is present to check it. CDR3 length equals 17 residues. Germline V gene data show CDR1 as SGHRS and CDR2 as YFSETQ. CDR3 in amino acids: CASSLDPTSGGNNEQFF.

The chain uses TRBV20-1 and TRBJ2-4; lacking DNA, the TRBD2 call made by TCRdb goes unchecked. The CDR3 is 13 residues long. Germline lookup yields CDR1 DFQATT and CDR2 SNEGSKA (reference sequence). CDR3 region: CSARDSGTTNQYF.

The chain is built from TRBV6-1 and TRBJ2-7; checking the TCRdb D call of TRBD1 is not possible without DNA. Germline V gene data show CDR1 as MNHNS and CDR2 as SASEGT. The CDR3 is made up of 14 amino acids. The CDR3 loop is CASSAKQGPYEQYF.

The rearrangement links TRBV27 to TRBJ1-1; TCRdb reports TRBD1, a call that lacks DNA to check it against. The CDR3 runs to 13 residues. Germline V gene sequence: CDR1 MNHEY, CDR2 SMNVEV (reference sequence). CDR3 sequence: CASKLQGDTEAFF.

V usage is TRBV7-3 and J usage is TRBJ1-1. Germline V gene lookup returns CDR1 SGHTA and CDR2 FQGTGA. The CDR3 loop spans 13 amino acids. CDR3 protein: CASSPHKNTEAFF.

The chain carries TRBV25-1 and TRBJ2-1; as DNA is missing, the TRBD1 call by TCRdb cannot be tested. The germline V gene encodes CDR1 MGHDK and CDR2 SYGVNS. This CDR3 comprises 17 residues. The CDR3: CASSEVGATESYNEQFF.

V is TRBV7-6 and J is TRBJ2-7; TCRdb reports TRBD2, a call that lacks DNA to check it against. Germline lookup yields CDR1 SGHVS and CDR2 FNYEAQ. There are 15 residues in the CDR3. The CDR3: CASSLEAGGTYEQYF.

The chain recombines TRBV5-1 with TRBJ2-1; TCRdb's D gene call, TRBD2, goes unchecked for lack of DNA. Germline loops: CDR1 SGHRS, CDR2 YFSETQ. This CDR3 comprises 16 residues. CDR3 sequence reads: CASSLAAGDPYNEQFF. The complete variable domain, with remaining parts taken from reference TRBV5-1 and TRBJ2-1, reads KAGVTQTPRYLIKTRGQQVTLSCSPISGHRSVSWYQQTPGQGLQFLFEYFSETQRNKGNFPGRFSGRQFSNSRSEMNVSTLELGDSALYLCASSLAAGDPYNEQFFGPGTRLTVL.

CDR3 loop: CASSFAGATGELFF. This chain links TRBV12-3 or TRBV12-4 with TRBJ2-2; TCRdb gives TRBD1 as the D gene, but with no DNA this cannot be confirmed. The length of the CDR3 is 14 residues.

The CDR3 here is CASSLEGRRIEAFF. J is TRBJ1-1 and V is TRBV7-6. The CDR3 extends over 14 amino acids. The germline V gene has CDR1 SGHVS and CDR2 FNYEAQ.

The chain's CDR3 is CASRGGTAYEQYF. The rearrangement links TRBV6-5 to TRBJ2-7; TCRdb's assignment of TRBD1 cannot be checked, as there is no DNA. The germline CDR1 and CDR2 sequences are MNHEY and SVGAGI. CDR3 length: 13 residues.

The genes are TRBV20-1 and TRBJ2-3; TCRdb's D call of TRBD1 is untestable without DNA. This CDR3 is 14 amino acids long. In germline, CDR1 is DFQATT, CDR2 SNEGSKA (reference sequence). The CDR3 reads CSIEGGGSTDTQYF.

The V call is TRBV20-1, the J call TRBJ2-1; the TCRdb call, TRBD2, lacks DNA for checking. The CDR3 is 16 amino acids. Germline V lookup: CDR1 DFQATT, CDR2 SNEGSKA (reference sequence). The CDR3 loop is CSARDTGLAGGNEQFF.

The chain couples TRBV5-1 to TRBJ1-1; the D call of TRBD1 rests on TCRdb alone, since no DNA is present to check it. The CDR3 is 15 amino acids. Germline CDR1 is SGHRS and CDR2 is YFSETQ. The CDR3 loop reads CASSFGGRPNTEAFF.

J is TRBJ2-7 and V is TRBV20-1; TCRdb selects TRBD1, and the lack of DNA leaves this call unchecked. CDR1 is DFQATT and CDR2 is SNEGSKA in the germline V gene (reference sequence). CDR3 length: 14 amino acids. The CDR3 loop is CSAPRQGASHEQYF.

CDR3 sequence reads: CASSEGGSYEQYF. The chain has TRBV6-1 and TRBJ2-7. CDR1 and CDR2 from the germline V gene are MNHNS and SASEGT. The CDR3 totals 13 residues.